The sequence of this T cell receptor beta chain was determined in a study of shared clonotypes between healthy human individuals. Some clones are missing from TCRdb's copy, which holds only in-frame ones; the method was immunoSEQ multiplex PCR. The sample has about 2.1 million clones; over 85% are singletons. Per germline, CDR1 MNHEY and CDR2 SVGAGI. V lost 3 bases and J lost 0, with 9 bases in between. The CDR3 has 14 residues. It was CD45RO-negative cells, positively selected for CCR7, that made up naive CD8 cells, with terminally differentiated effector memory CD45RA+ cells excluded. The specimen sequenced was naive CD8+ T cells from PBMCs. This chain connects TRBV6-5 to TRBJ2-7; the D is unclear. The clonotype comes from a young man in good health. Some clones in this sample may be carry-over from other donors' samples. DNA for the CDR3: TGTGCCAGCAGTTATAGGCAGACCTCCTACGAGCAGTACTTC. Translation: CASSYRQTSYEQYF.